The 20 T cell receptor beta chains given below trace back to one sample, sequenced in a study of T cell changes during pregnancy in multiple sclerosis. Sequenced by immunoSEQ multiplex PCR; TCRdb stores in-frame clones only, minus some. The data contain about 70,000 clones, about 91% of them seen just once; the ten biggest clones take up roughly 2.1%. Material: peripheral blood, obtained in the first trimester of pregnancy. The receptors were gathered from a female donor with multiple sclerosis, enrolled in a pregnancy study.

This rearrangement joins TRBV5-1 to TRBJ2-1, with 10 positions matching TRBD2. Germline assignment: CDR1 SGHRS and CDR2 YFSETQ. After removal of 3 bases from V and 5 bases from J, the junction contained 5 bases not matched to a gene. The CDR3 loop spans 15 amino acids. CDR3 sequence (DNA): TGCGCCAGCAGCTGGACTAGCGGAACCGACAATGAGCAGTTCTTC. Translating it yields CASSWTSGTDNEQFF.

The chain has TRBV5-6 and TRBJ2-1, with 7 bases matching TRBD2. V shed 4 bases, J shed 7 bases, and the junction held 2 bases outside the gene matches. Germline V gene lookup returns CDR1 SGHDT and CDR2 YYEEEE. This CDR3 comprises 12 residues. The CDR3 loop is CASSRGRNEQFF. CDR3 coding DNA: TGTGCCAGCAGCCGCGGGAGAAATGAGCAGTTCTTC.

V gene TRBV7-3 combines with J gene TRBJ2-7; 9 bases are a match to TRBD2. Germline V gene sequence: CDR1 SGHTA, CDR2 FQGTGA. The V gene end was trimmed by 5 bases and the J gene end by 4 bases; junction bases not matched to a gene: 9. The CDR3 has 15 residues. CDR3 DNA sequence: TGTGCCAGCAGCCCCCAGGCGGGAGGGCCTTACGAGCAGTACTTC. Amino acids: CASSPQAGGPYEQYF.

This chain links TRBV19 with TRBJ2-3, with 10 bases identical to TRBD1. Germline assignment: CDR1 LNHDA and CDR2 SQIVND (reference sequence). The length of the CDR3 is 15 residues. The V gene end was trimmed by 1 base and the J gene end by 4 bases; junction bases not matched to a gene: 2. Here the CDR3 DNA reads TGTGCCAGTAGTATAGGACAGGGGGCGCCAGATACGCAGTATTTT. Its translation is CASSIGQGAPDTQYF.

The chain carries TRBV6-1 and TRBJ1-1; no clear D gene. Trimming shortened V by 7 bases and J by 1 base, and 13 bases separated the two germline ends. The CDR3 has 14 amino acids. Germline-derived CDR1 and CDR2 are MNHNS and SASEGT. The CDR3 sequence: CASTSFAGNTEAFF. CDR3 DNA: TGTGCCAGCACCTCCTTCGCAGGGAACACTGAAGCTTTCTTT.

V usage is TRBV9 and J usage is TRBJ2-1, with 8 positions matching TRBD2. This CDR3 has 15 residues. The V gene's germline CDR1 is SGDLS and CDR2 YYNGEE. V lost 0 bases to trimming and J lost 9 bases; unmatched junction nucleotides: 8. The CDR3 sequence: CASSVVLGGLGEQFF. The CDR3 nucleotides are TGTGCCAGCAGCGTAGTTTTGGGGGGACTAGGTGAGCAGTTCTTC.

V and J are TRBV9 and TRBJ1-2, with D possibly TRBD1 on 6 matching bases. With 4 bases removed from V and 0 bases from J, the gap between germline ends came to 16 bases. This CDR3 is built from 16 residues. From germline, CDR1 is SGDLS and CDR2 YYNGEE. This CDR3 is CASSSGGGRTNYGYTF. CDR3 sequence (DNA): TGTGCCAGCAGCAGCGGGGGGGGCAGGACTAACTATGGCTACACCTTC.

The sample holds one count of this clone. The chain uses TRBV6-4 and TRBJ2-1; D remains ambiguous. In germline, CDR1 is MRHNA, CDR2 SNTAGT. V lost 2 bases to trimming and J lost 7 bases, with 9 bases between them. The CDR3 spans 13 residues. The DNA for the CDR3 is TGTGCCAGCAGTGACGTAGCAACGAATGAGCAGTTCTTC. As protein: CASSDVATNEQFF.

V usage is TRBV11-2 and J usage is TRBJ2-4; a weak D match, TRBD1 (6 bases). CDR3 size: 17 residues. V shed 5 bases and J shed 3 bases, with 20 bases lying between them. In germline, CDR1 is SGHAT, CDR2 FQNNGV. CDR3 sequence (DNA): TGTGCCAGCAGCAGATACCAGGGGCCTCTTTTCAAAAACATTCAGTACTTC. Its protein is CASSRYQGPLFKNIQYF.

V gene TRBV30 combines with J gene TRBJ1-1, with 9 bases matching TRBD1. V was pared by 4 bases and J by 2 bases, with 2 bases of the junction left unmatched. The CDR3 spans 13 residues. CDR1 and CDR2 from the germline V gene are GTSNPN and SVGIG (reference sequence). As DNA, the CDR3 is TGTGCCTGGAACAGGGGGCGAAACACTGAAGCTTTCTTT. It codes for CAWNRGRNTEAFF.

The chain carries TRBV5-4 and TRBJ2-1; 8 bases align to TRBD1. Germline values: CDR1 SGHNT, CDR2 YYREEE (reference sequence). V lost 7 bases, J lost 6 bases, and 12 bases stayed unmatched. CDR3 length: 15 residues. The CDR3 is CASQRNRGDTNEQFF. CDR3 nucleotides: TGTGCCAGCCAACGTAACAGGGGGGATACCAATGAGCAGTTCTTC. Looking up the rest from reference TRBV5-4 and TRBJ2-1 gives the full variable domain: ETGVTQSPTHLIKTRGQQVTLRCSSQSGHNTVSWYQQALGQGPQFIFQYYREEENGRGNFPPRFSGLQFPNYSSELNVNALELDDSALYLCASQRNRGDTNEQFFGPGTRLTVL.

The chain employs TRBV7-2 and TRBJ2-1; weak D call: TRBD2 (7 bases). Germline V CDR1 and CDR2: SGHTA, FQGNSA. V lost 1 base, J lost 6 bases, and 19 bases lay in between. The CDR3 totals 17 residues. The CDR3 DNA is TGTGCCAGCAGCTTAGTGGGGGGGCAGGTGGGGAGCAATGAGCAGTTCTTC. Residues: CASSLVGGQVGSNEQFF.

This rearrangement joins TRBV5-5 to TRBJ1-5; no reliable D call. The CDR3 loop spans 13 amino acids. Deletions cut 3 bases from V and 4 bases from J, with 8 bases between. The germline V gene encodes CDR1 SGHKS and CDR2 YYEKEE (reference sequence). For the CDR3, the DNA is TGTGCCAGCAGCTCGGACTGGAATCAGCCCCAGCATTTT. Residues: CASSSDWNQPQHF.

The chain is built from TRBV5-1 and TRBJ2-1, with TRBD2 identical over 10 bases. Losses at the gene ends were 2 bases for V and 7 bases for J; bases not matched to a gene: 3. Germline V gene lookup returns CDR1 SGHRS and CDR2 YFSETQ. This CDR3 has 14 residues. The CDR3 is CASSLLAGHNEQFF. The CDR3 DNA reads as TGCGCCAGCAGCTTACTAGCGGGACATAATGAGCAGTTCTTC.

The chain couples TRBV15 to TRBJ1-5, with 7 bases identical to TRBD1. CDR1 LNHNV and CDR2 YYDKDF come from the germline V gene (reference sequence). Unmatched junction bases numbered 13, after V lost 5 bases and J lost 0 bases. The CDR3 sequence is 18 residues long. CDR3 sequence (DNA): TGTGCCACCAGCGTAACCACCGGGACAGAAAATAGCAATCAGCCCCAGCATTTT. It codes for CATSVTTGTENSNQPQHF.

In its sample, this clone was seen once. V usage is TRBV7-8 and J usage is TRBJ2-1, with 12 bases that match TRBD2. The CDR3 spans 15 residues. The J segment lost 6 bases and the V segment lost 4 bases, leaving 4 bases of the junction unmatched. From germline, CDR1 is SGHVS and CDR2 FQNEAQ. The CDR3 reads CASSSSGRAVNEQFF. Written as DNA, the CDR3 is TGTGCCAGCAGCTCTAGCGGGAGGGCCGTCAATGAGCAGTTCTTC.

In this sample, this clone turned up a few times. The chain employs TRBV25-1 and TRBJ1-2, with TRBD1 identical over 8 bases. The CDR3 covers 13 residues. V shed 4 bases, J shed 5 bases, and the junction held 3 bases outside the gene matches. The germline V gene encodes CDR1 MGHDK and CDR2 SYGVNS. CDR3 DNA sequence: TGTGCCAGCAGTGTACAGGGGGGATATGGCTACACCTTC. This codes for CASSVQGGYGYTF.

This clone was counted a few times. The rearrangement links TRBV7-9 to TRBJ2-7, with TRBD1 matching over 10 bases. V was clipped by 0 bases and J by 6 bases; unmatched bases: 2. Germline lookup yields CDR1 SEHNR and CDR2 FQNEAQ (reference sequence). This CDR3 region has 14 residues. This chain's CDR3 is CASSLADRGLEQYF. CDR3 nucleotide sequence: TGTGCCAGCAGCTTAGCCGACAGGGGGCTCGAGCAGTACTTC.

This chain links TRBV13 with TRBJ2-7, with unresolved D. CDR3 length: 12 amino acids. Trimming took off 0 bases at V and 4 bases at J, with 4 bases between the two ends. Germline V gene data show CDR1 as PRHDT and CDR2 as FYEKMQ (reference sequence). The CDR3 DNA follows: TGTGCCAGCAGCTTAGGACAGTACGAGCAGTACTTC. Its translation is CASSLGQYEQYF.

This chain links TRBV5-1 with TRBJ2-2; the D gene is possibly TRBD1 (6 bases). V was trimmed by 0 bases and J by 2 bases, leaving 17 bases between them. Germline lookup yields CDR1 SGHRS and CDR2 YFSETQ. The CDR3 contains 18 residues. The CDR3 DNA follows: TGCGCCAGCAGCTTGGCCGAAGGGACAAGGGGAAACACCGGGGAGCTGTTTTTT. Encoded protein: CASSLAEGTRGNTGELFF.